The next 21 T cell receptor beta chains were all read from a single sample in a study of T cell clonality in common variable immunodeficiency. Libraries were prepared by immunoSEQ multiplex PCR; TCRdb keeps only in-frame clonotypes and omits some of them. The data show 30,000 to 40,000 clones, with none appearing a single time. The source material was peripheral blood mononuclear cells. These receptor sequences come from a person aged 18 to 75 in good health.

Ten or more counts support this clone. The CDR3 is cut off 3 residues early in the read; its end comes from the germline J gene. The chain is built from TRBV6-2 or TRBV6-3 and TRBJ2-7, with 8 bases lining up with TRBD1. The trim removed 6 bases at V and 4 bases at J, leaving 11 bases unmatched. The CDR3 extends over 15 amino acids. The germline V gene has CDR1 MNHEY and CDR2 SVGEGT. CDR3 residues: CASSLVPGQVYEQYF. CDR3 DNA (partial): TGTGCCAGCAGCCTTGTCCCGGGACAGGTGTACGAG.

This clone was seen ten or more times. The CDR3 is cut off 3 residues early in the read; its end comes from the germline J gene. The rearrangement links TRBV18 to TRBJ1-2; 7 bases align to TRBD1. The CDR3 is 14 residues long. Germline trimming cut 4 bases from V and 2 bases from J; bases unmatched to any gene: 4. The germline V gene has CDR1 KGHSH and CDR2 LQKENI. The CDR3 reads CASSLGTANYGYTF. The DNA read from the CDR3 is TGTGCCAGCTCACTAGGGACAGCAAACTATGGC.

This clone was seen many times. From the germline J gene comes the end of the CDR3, since the read stops 3 residues before it. The chain employs TRBV19 and TRBJ2-7; D remains unclear. The V and J ends lost 3 bases and 2 bases respectively, with 11 bases between them. The length of the CDR3 is 14 residues. The germline V gene has CDR1 LNHDA and CDR2 SQIVND (reference sequence). CDR3 bases read: TGTGCCAGTAGTATGGCAGAAAAACCCTACGAG. Protein product: CASSMAEKPYE. In full, the CDR3 reads CASSMAEKPYEQYF.

This clone was counted many times. The missing CDR3 end, 3 residues past where the read stops, is filled in from the germline J gene. The chain links TRBV7-3 to TRBJ2-3, with D possibly matching TRBD2 (6 bases). V lost 5 bases to trimming and J lost 0 bases, with 9 bases between them. The CDR3 extends over 14 amino acids. Per the germline V gene, CDR1 is SGHTA and CDR2 is FQGTGA. The CDR3 sequence: CASSPGLSTDTQYF. The CDR3 bases that were read are TGTGCCAGCAGCCCCGGACTAAGCACAGATACG.

This clone was seen many times. The sequenced fragment ends 3 residues before the CDR3 boundary, so the rest is inferred from the germline J gene. The chain is built from TRBV20-1 and TRBJ2-1; no reliable D call. The CDR3 is 14 amino acids. Trimming cost V 4 bases and J 0 bases, with 10 bases left between them. Germline loops: CDR1 DFQATT, CDR2 SNEGSKA (reference sequence). The covered CDR3 bases are TGCAGTGCTAAGGCACAGAGCTCCTACAATGAG. Amino acid sequence: CSAKAQSSYNE. The complete CDR3 sequence is CSAKAQSSYNEQFF.

Many counts were recorded for this clone. The read comes to an end 3 residues before the CDR3 does, leaving the germline J gene to fill in the end. This chain joins TRBV10-3 and TRBJ1-1, with D perhaps matching TRBD1 (5 bases). Germline CDR1 reads ENHRY; CDR2 reads SYGVKD. The CDR3 runs 15 residues. V was pared by 3 bases and J by 1 base, with 12 bases between. Partial CDR3 DNA: TGTGCCATCAGTGAATACGGGGGTGGGAACACTGAA. Its translation is CAISEYGGGNTE. The whole CDR3 protein reads CAISEYGGGNTEAFF.

This clone has ten or more counts. From the germline J gene comes the end of the CDR3, since the read stops 3 residues before it. The chain uses TRBV20-1 and TRBJ2-5; D possibly corresponds to TRBD2 (6 bases). CDR1 and CDR2 from the germline V gene are DFQATT and SNEGSKA (reference sequence). Trimming stripped 3 bases from V and 4 bases from J, with 21 bases between. The CDR3 runs 16 residues. The DNA read from the CDR3 is TGCAGTGCTAGCTGGGTTGTTGCGGGGACGCCAGAGACC. Translated, it gives CSASWVVAGTPET. The whole CDR3 sequence is CSASWVVAGTPETQYF.

This clone appeared many times. The CDR3 is cut off 3 residues early in the read; its end comes from the germline J gene. The rearrangement uses TRBV30 and TRBJ2-1; 10 bases agree with TRBD2. The CDR3 contains 16 residues. V was pared by 0 bases and J by 2 bases, with 4 bases of the junction left unmatched. Per germline, CDR1 GTSNPN and CDR2 SVGIG (reference sequence). The sequenced CDR3 bases are TGTGCCTGGAGTGTCCCCACTAGCGGGGCCTACAATGAG. Protein: CAWSVPTSGAYNE. The CDR3 in full is CAWSVPTSGAYNEQFF.

This clone has only a few counts. Read data end 3 residues before the CDR3 end; the end is taken from the germline J gene. The rearrangement joins TRBV6-1 to TRBJ2-3, with 9 bases aligning to TRBD1. Germline V lookup: CDR1 MNHNS, CDR2 SASEGT. CDR3 size: 16 residues. CDR3 sequence reads: CASSVRTGVNQETQYF. CDR3 DNA, as far as it was read: TGTGCCAGCAGTGTACGGACAGGGGTGAACCAAGAGACG.

This clone was observed a few times. The CDR3 goes on 3 residues after the read ends, and that part is filled in from the germline J gene. V is TRBV7-9 and J is TRBJ1-2; D gene uncertain. The CDR3 extends over 12 amino acids. Germline V gene sequence: CDR1 SEHNR, CDR2 FQNEAQ (reference sequence). CDR3 DNA, as far as it was read: TGTGCCAGCAGCTTAGTGGCGGAGACC. Translating it yields CASSLVAET. The CDR3 in full is CASSLVAETYTF.

Only a few counts were recorded for this clone. The read halts 3 residues ahead of the CDR3 end, with the missing end drawn from the germline J gene. The chain uses TRBV2 and TRBJ2-2; 13 bases match TRBD2. The CDR3 runs 17 residues. CDR1 is SNHLY and CDR2 is FYNNEI in the germline V gene. The trim removed 6 bases at V and 0 bases at J, leaving 4 bases unmatched. CDR3 DNA (partial): TGTGCCAGCAGACCGGGACTAGCGGGAACGAACACCGGGGAG. It translates to CASRPGLAGTNTGE. The full CDR3 protein is CASRPGLAGTNTGELFF. The full variable domain, in which reference TRBV2 and TRBJ2-2 provide the parts outside the CDR3, is EPEVTQTPSHQVTQMGQEVILRCVPISNHLYFYWYRQILGQKVEFLVSFYNNEISEKSEIFDDQFSVERPDGSNFTLKIRSTKLEDSAMYFCASRPGLAGTNTGELFFGEGSRLTVL.

This clone was counted many times. Read coverage stops 3 residues before the CDR3 terminus; the germline J gene supplies the remainder. The rearrangement joins TRBV20-1 to TRBJ2-7; 8 bases match TRBD2. Germline trimming cut 3 bases from V and 1 base from J; bases unmatched to any gene: 5. Germline V gene data show CDR1 as DFQATT and CDR2 as SNEGSKA (reference sequence). The length of the CDR3 is 14 residues. The chain's CDR3 is CSARASGPSYEQYF. CDR3 DNA (partial): TGCAGTGCTAGGGCTAGCGGGCCTTCCTACGAG.

Note on this clone: A much larger clone lies one base from this, so it may be a read error. The chain's CDR3 is CASSLSTGGTQYF. CDR3 DNA (partial): TGCGCCAGCAGCTTGAGTACGGGGGGTACC. The gene calls are TRBV5-1 and TRBJ2-5; 7 bases line up with TRBD2. The CDR3 is cut off 3 residues early in the read; its end comes from the germline J gene. Germline V gene lookup returns CDR1 SGHRS and CDR2 YFSETQ. The CDR3 is made up of 13 amino acids.

This clone has at least ten counts. The read ends 3 residues early relative to the CDR3; the germline J gene fills the gap. The chain combines TRBV20-1 with TRBJ2-2, with 8 bases that match TRBD1. Germline CDR1 DFQATT, CDR2 SNEGSKA (reference sequence). This CDR3 comprises 17 residues. V trimming: 3 bases; J trimming: 5 bases; junction bases outside the gene matches: 14. The CDR3 is CSASSSGTGGYTGELFF. Partial CDR3 DNA: TGCAGTGCTAGCTCCTCCGGGACAGGAGGGTATACCGGGGAG.

This clone was detected ten times or more. The CDR3 sequence is CASSPPGGYNEQFF. CDR3 bases read: TGTGCCAGCTCACCACCTGGCGGTTACAATGAG. V gene TRBV18 combines with J gene TRBJ2-1; D unclear. The read terminates 3 residues before the CDR3 end, so the remaining end is supplied by the germline J gene. The germline V and J ends were trimmed by 0 bases and 4 bases, with 7 bases remaining between them. This CDR3 is 14 amino acids long. Germline CDR1 KGHSH, CDR2 LQKENI.

In this sample, this clone turned up many times. The read falls 3 residues short of the CDR3 end, and the missing part is taken from the germline J gene. The gene calls are TRBV20-1 and TRBJ2-3; 8 positions agree with TRBD2. V shed 5 bases, J shed 1 base, and the junction held 11 bases outside the gene matches. In germline, CDR1 is DFQATT, CDR2 SNEGSKA (reference sequence). The CDR3 is 16 amino acids. CDR3 DNA, as far as it was read: TGCAGTGCTGCTTCCGGGACTAGGTCGGGCACAGATACG. It translates to CSAASGTRSGTDT. The complete CDR3 reads CSAASGTRSGTDTQYF.

This clone was detected many times. The sequence runs out 3 residues before the end of the CDR3; the remainder is reconstructed from the germline J gene. The J gene is TRBJ1-4, the V gene TRBV6-2 or TRBV6-3; TRBD1 agrees at 9 bases. V trimming: 4 bases; J trimming: 7 bases; junction bases outside the gene matches: 7. Germline assignment: CDR1 MNHEY and CDR2 SVGEGT. The CDR3 consists of 15 residues. CDR3 DNA (partial): TGTGCCAGCAGTTTCCTACAGGGGGCCGGTGAAAAA. Protein: CASSFLQGAGEK. The whole CDR3 is CASSFLQGAGEKLFF.

This clone was found many times. The CDR3 goes on 3 residues after the read ends, and that part is filled in from the germline J gene. This sequence joins TRBV29-1 and TRBJ1-1; D is perhaps TRBD1 (5 bases). The CDR3 length is 12 residues. Trimming pared 2 bases from V and 5 bases from J, leaving 9 bases between. CDR1 and CDR2 from the germline V gene are SQVTM and ANQGSEA. CDR3 protein: CSVERDLTEAFF. The sequenced CDR3 bases are TGCAGCGTTGAAAGGGACTTGACTGAA.

The sample holds a few counts of this clone. The read ends 3 residues early relative to the CDR3; the germline J gene fills the gap. The chain recombines TRBV7-2 with TRBJ1-2; no firm D call. The CDR3 length is 11 residues. Germline values: CDR1 SGHTA, CDR2 FQGNSA. CDR3 bases read: TGTGCCAGCAGCCCGACTAATACC. Its translation is CASSPTNT. The entire CDR3 protein reads CASSPTNTYTF. Looking up the rest from reference TRBV7-2 and TRBJ1-2 gives the full variable domain: GAGVSQSPSNKVTEKGKDVELRCDPISGHTALYWYRQSLGQGLEFLIYFQGNSAPDKSGLPSDRFSAERTGGSVSTLTIQRTQQEDSAVYLCASSPTNTYTFGSGTRLTVV.

In this sample, this clone turned up many times. The CDR3 region is CASSLRASGIYNEQFF. The sequenced part of the CDR3 DNA is TGTGCCAGCAGCTTAAGGGCCAGCGGCATCTACAATGAG. The J gene is TRBJ2-1, the V gene TRBV7-3; the D gene is possibly TRBD2 (5 bases). Read data end 3 residues before the CDR3 end; the end is taken from the germline J gene. The V end was cut by 1 base, the J end by 3 bases, with 13 bases between. The germline CDR1 and CDR2 sequences are SGHTA and FQGTGA. This CDR3 region has 16 residues. Full variable domain (rest looked up from reference TRBV7-3 and TRBJ2-1): GAGVSQTPSNKVTEKGKYVELRCDPISGHTALYWYRQSLGQGPEFLIYFQGTGAADDSGLPNDRFFAVRPEGSVSTLKIQRTERGDSAVYLCASSLRASGIYNEQFFGPGTRLTVL.

This clone has more than one count but fewer than ten. With the read ending 3 residues before the CDR3 end, the germline J gene is used to fill in that end. The rearrangement links TRBV30 to TRBJ1-2; tentative D call: TRBD1 (6 bases). The germline V gene has CDR1 GTSNPN and CDR2 SVGIG (reference sequence). The CDR3 loop spans 11 amino acids. The CDR3 region is CAWSVQGDYTF. The CDR3 DNA, read in part, is TGTGCCTGGAGTGTACAGGGCGAC.